The next 25 T cell receptor beta chains were all read from a single sample in a study of T cell clonotyping in hematopoietic cell transplantation. Measured with immunoSEQ multiplex PCR; TCRdb has only the in-frame clones, and not every one. Of about 21,000 clones listed, roughly 88% are singletons. Time point: recipient sample about 28 days before transplant, after cytoreduction. The source was peripheral blood mononuclear cells, collected before stem cell transplant. All receptors derive from a man aged 18 to 30 with biphenotypic leukemia. Some clones in this sample may be carry-over from other donors' samples.

The chain recombines TRBV6-6 with TRBJ1-6; D is unclear. CDR1 and CDR2 from the germline V gene are MNHNY and SVGAGI (reference sequence). This CDR3 contains 15 residues. V shed 2 bases and J shed 10 bases, with 15 bases lying between them. DNA for the CDR3: TGTGCCAGCAGTTACGATGGGGTGGTGGGGTCACCCCTCCACTTT. This gives the protein CASSYDGVVGSPLHF.

The V gene is TRBV27, the J gene TRBJ1-5; unclear D gene. The ends were cut back, 5 bases at V and 8 bases at J, with 16 bases in the middle. Germline values: CDR1 MNHEY, CDR2 SMNVEV (reference sequence). The CDR3 loop spans 14 amino acids. Here the CDR3 DNA reads TGTGCCAGCAGTCACCGGGCGGCGGCGGAGCCCCAGCATTTT. Its protein product is CASSHRAAAEPQHF.

The table lists this clone with a few counts. This chain joins TRBV11-2 and TRBJ1-2, with D uncertain. V lost 3 bases and J lost 8, with 13 bases in between. Germline loops: CDR1 SGHAT, CDR2 FQNNGV. The CDR3 has 13 amino acids. DNA of the CDR3: TGTGCCAGCAGCTTTGCTAGTATTGGAGGCTACACCTTC. Its translation is CASSFASIGGYTF.

The chain combines TRBV19 with TRBJ1-2; 8 bases agree with TRBD1. In germline, CDR1 is LNHDA, CDR2 SQIVND (reference sequence). This CDR3 is 14 amino acids long. V shed 10 bases, J shed 5 bases, and the junction held 12 bases outside the gene matches. The CDR3 spells CATRPVRGPYGYTF. DNA of the CDR3: TGTGCCACCCGCCCTGTCAGGGGGCCATATGGCTACACCTTC.

The rearrangement joins TRBV19 to TRBJ2-7, with D possibly matching TRBD1 (5 bases). Trimming took 3 bases from V and 2 from J, leaving 17 bases between them. The germline V gene has CDR1 LNHDA and CDR2 SQIVND (reference sequence). The length of the CDR3 is 16 residues. The CDR3 coding sequence is TGTGCCAGTAGTATTAGTGACAGCCTGAGGACCTACGAGCAGTACTTC. This sequence encodes CASSISDSLRTYEQYF.

The chain links TRBV5-1 to TRBJ2-7, with TRBD1 matching over 7 bases. The CDR3 spans 14 residues. V was pared by 0 bases and J by 6 bases, with 6 bases of the junction left unmatched. Per germline, CDR1 SGHRS and CDR2 YFSETQ. Here the CDR3 DNA reads TGCGCCAGCAGCTTGGGACAGGGAATTGGCGAGCAGTACTTC. Translation gives CASSLGQGIGEQYF. The full variable domain, with the rest looked up from reference TRBV5-1 and TRBJ2-7, is KAGVTQTPRYLIKTRGQQVTLSCSPISGHRSVSWYQQTPGQGLQFLFEYFSETQRNKGNFPGRFSGRQFSNSRSEMNVSTLELGDSALYLCASSLGQGIGEQYFGPGTRLTVT.

The gene calls are TRBV27 and TRBJ2-7; no reliable D call. V was pared by 11 bases and J by 1 base, with 6 bases between. Per the germline V gene, CDR1 is MNHEY and CDR2 is SMNVEV (reference sequence). The CDR3 runs 10 residues. As DNA, the CDR3 is TGTGCCGCCGGGTCCTACGAGCAGTACTTC. Protein: CAAGSYEQYF.

The chain combines TRBV6-1 with TRBJ1-2, with D possibly being TRBD1 (6 bases). The CDR3 is 14 residues long. Trimming took off 6 bases at V and 3 bases at J, with 14 bases between the two ends. Germline CDR1 MNHNS, CDR2 SASEGT. The CDR3 spells CASSANGGDYGYTF. CDR3 DNA sequence: TGTGCCAGCAGCGCGAATGGGGGCGACTATGGCTACACCTTC.

This sequence joins TRBV5-6 and TRBJ2-3; D not resolved. The CDR3 covers 12 residues. Germline lookup yields CDR1 SGHDT and CDR2 YYEEEE. Deletions cut 4 bases from V and 2 bases from J, with 5 bases between. CDR3 bases: TGTGCCAGCAGCCCTGACACAGATACGCAGTATTTT. Translating it yields CASSPDTDTQYF.

This sequence joins TRBV7-3 and TRBJ1-3; a weak D match, TRBD1 (6 bases). The CDR3 is 19 amino acids. Germline CDR1 and CDR2: SGHTA and FQGTGA. V shed 6 bases and J shed 0 bases, with 24 bases lying between them. CDR3 DNA sequence: TGTGCCAGCAGATCCGGGAAGTCGGGACATTCGATCTCTGGAAACACCATATATTTT. Translated: CASRSGKSGHSISGNTIYF.

This clone was found once. Here the CDR3 reads CASRVAFSLPNEQFF. The CDR3 region has the DNA TGTGCCAGCAGAGTAGCATTCTCACTACCTAATGAGCAGTTCTTC. V is TRBV7-2 and J is TRBJ2-1; D unclear. This CDR3 contains 15 residues. Germline V lookup: CDR1 SGHTA, CDR2 FQGNSA. V shed 6 bases and J shed 7 bases, with 19 bases lying between them.

The V gene is TRBV5-7, the J gene TRBJ2-7, with a possible D match to TRBD1 (6 bases). TRBV5-7 is an open reading frame, and its role is uncertain. Trimming left V 5 bases short and J 2 bases short, with 29 bases between. This CDR3 has 19 amino acids. In DNA form, the CDR3 reads TGTGCCAGCAGGACACTAAGGGGACATTTTCATCCGACCACCTACGAGCAGTACTTC. Its protein is CASRTLRGHFHPTTYEQYF.

The V call is TRBV11-2, the J call TRBJ2-6; D may be TRBD2 (7 bases). CDR3 length: 18 amino acids. Trimming stripped 5 bases from V and 5 bases from J, with 22 bases between. Germline lookup yields CDR1 SGHAT and CDR2 FQNNGV. CDR3 nucleotides: TGTGCCAGCAGCCTAGGGGGGGCAGGCACCCTGCGGGCCAACGTCCTGACTTTC. Translating it yields CASSLGGAGTLRANVLTF.

This rearrangement joins TRBV14 to TRBJ1-2; a possible D gene is TRBD1 (5 bases). Trimming took off 4 bases at V and 6 bases at J, with 21 bases between the two ends. This CDR3 region has 16 residues. Germline CDR1 SGHDN, CDR2 FVKESK. In DNA form, the CDR3 reads TGTGCCAGCAGCCGAGTCTTAGGGGACGGAGCTCATGGCTACACCTTC. Translation: CASSRVLGDGAHGYTF.

The V gene is TRBV28, the J gene TRBJ1-2; D remains ambiguous. The V end was cut by 6 bases, the J end by 4 bases, with 15 bases between. Germline V gene data show CDR1 as MDHEN and CDR2 as SYDVKM. The CDR3 sequence is 14 residues long. CDR3 sequence (DNA): TGTGCCAGCAGCCTCCTAGGAGGGCGCTATGGCTACACCTTC. It specifies CASSLLGGRYGYTF.

The CDR3 loop is CASSLVRLGGQRNYGYTF. The CDR3 DNA reads TGTGCCAGCAGCTTAGTGAGGTTGGGGGGACAAAGAAACTATGGCTACACCTTC. The chain employs TRBV11-2 and TRBJ1-2; a possible D gene is TRBD1 (6 bases). This CDR3 is built from 18 residues. The V and J ends lost 1 base and 2 bases respectively, with 20 bases between them. CDR1 is SGHAT, CDR2 FQNNGV, per germline.

V usage is TRBV5-8 and J usage is TRBJ2-7; D perhaps matches TRBD1 (5 bases). Germline loops: CDR1 SGHTS, CDR2 YDEGEE. This CDR3 has 15 residues. The V and J ends lost 0 bases and 3 bases respectively, with 13 bases between them. The CDR3 coding sequence is TGTGCCAGCAGCTTGGGTCAGGGTTACCACTACGAGCAGTACTTC. Translating it yields CASSLGQGYHYEQYF. Complete variable domain (other parts from reference TRBV5-8 and TRBJ2-7): EAGVTQSPTHLIKTRGQQATLRCSPISGHTSVYWYQQALGLGLQFLLWYDEGEERNRGNFPPRFSGRQFPNYSSELNVNALELEDSALYLCASSLGQGYHYEQYFGPGTRLTVT.

The chain joins TRBV30 to TRBJ1-3; maybe TRBD1 (5 bases). Trimming removed 5 bases at V and 2 bases at J, with 13 bases between. The CDR3 spans 14 residues. The germline V gene has CDR1 GTSNPN and CDR2 SVGIG (reference sequence). The CDR3 DNA reads as TGTGCCTGGGAGTCCGGGGGAGCTGGAAACACCATATATTTT. Residues: CAWESGGAGNTIYF.

The rearrangement joins TRBV11-2 to TRBJ1-2; TRBD1 aligns across 7 bases. CDR3 length: 15 residues. The V and J ends lost 9 bases and 4 bases, in that order; junction bases with no gene match: 14. The V gene's germline CDR1 is SGHAT and CDR2 FQNNGV. The CDR3 protein is CASKGGTVNSYGYTF. CDR3 coding DNA: TGTGCCAGTAAGGGGGGGACAGTAAACTCCTATGGCTACACCTTC.

Only a few counts were recorded for this clone. The V call is TRBV5-6, the J call TRBJ2-7; the match to TRBD2 covers 8 bases. Losses at the gene ends were 7 bases for V and 4 bases for J; bases not matched to a gene: 13. The CDR3 is 15 amino acids. Germline CDR1 SGHDT, CDR2 YYEEEE. Written as DNA, the CDR3 is TGTGCCAGCGCACTGCGAACGGGGGGGTGGTACGAGCAGTACTTC. This encodes CASALRTGGWYEQYF.

The chain uses TRBV30 and TRBJ1-1; D unclear. V lost 0 bases and J lost 1, with 6 bases in between. The CDR3 runs to 13 residues. Germline V gene lookup returns CDR1 GTSNPN and CDR2 SVGIG (reference sequence). The CDR3 coding sequence is TGTGCCTGGAGTGTAGATCGGAACACTGAAGCTTTCTTT. Protein sequence: CAWSVDRNTEAFF.

CDR3 coding DNA: TGCGCCAGCAGCCGGAAATCCAGGGGGACAGGGCCTACCGGGGAGCTGTTTTTT. Translated: CASSRKSRGTGPTGELFF. The V gene is TRBV4-3, the J gene TRBJ2-2; 9 nucleotides line up with TRBD1. V lost 4 bases and J lost 5; bases outside the gene matches: 14. Germline CDR1 LGHNA, CDR2 YSLEER. The CDR3 spans 18 residues.

V usage is TRBV4-1 and J usage is TRBJ1-1; no clear D gene. The CDR3 totals 13 residues. V lost 8 bases, J lost 1 base, and 11 bases lay in between. CDR1 and CDR2 (germline): MGHRA, YSYEKL. CDR3 residues: CASGWGGNTEAFF. For the CDR3, the DNA is TGCGCCAGCGGATGGGGTGGGAACACTGAAGCTTTCTTT.

The J gene is TRBJ2-7, the V gene TRBV5-1; TRBD1 aligns across 10 bases. Trimming took 6 bases from V and 0 from J; bases not matched to a gene: 6. CDR1 is SGHRS and CDR2 is YFSETQ in the germline V gene. The CDR3 consists of 15 residues. CDR3 DNA sequence: TGCGCCAGCAAGTTACGGACAGGGGGCTCCTACGAGCAGTACTTC. It encodes CASKLRTGGSYEQYF.

The chain recombines TRBV13 with TRBJ2-7, with 9 bases identical to TRBD2. This CDR3 has 14 residues. In germline, CDR1 is PRHDT, CDR2 FYEKMQ (reference sequence). J gave up 7 bases and V 0 bases, and 4 bases lay outside the gene matches. The CDR3 reads CASSLGLAGTEQYF. The CDR3 nucleotides read TGTGCCAGCAGCTTAGGCCTAGCGGGAACAGAGCAGTACTTC.